This T cell receptor (beta chain) was sequenced in a study of blood T cells in healthy people across ages. Donors ranged from roughly 6 to 100 years old and were healthy Caucasians in Russia. There are 15 residues in the CDR3. Germline V lookup: CDR1 MNHEY, CDR2 SVGAGI. Study-wide findings and caveats: Donor CMV infection status was unknown, possibly confounding age-related changes in expanded clonotypes.

A J-beta primer mix and a sample-barcoded 5' primer were used in a second PCR of about 7 to 12 cycles. Each single sample gave us at least 3 million CDR3-containing paired-end reads. TCRdb reprocessed the 5' RACE reads via MiXCR and lists one record per CDR3 protein. Of about 1.7 million distinct CDR3 sequences in the sample, about 28% were seen once. A note on this clonotype: What it binds is unknown. The germline gene is not matched at one end of the junction; a read error may be the cause.

The sequence came from a woman in her 30s in good health. Sequencing was carried out using blood. The V gene is TRBV6-5, the J gene TRBJ2-7, with TRBD2 as a possible D gene (5 bases). The CDR3: CTSRPEGASSYEQYF. Here the CDR3 DNA reads TGTACCAGCAGACCCGAGGGCGCTAGCTCCTACGAGCAGTACTTC.